Listed below are T cell receptor beta chains from one sample, sequenced in a study of shared clonotypes between healthy human individuals. The repertoire was sequenced with immunoSEQ multiplex PCR; TCRdb's copy has only in-frame clones and lacks some. The top ten hold roughly 1.5% of the sample, which has 980,000 or so clones, about 80% seen once. The specimen sequenced was memory CD4+ T cells sorted from blood. The receptors were gathered from a man younger than 35 in good health. CDR3s include the opening cysteine and the closing phenylalanine or tryptophan. The order of the fields is J gene, D gene, clone size, V gene, CDR3 length, CDR3 DNA, CDR3 protein. A D gene is named only where the DNA matches it firmly. Not every row has a clone size; where given, it reads once, few, many or a size class.

j_call: TRBJ2-2; d_call: TRBD2; clone_size: few; v_call: TRBV14; cdr3_length: 16; cdr3_nt: TGTGCCAGCAGCCTCGAATTAGCGGGAGGTACCGGGGAGCTGTTTTTT; cdr3_aa: CASSLELAGGTGELFF
j_call: TRBJ2-1; d_call: TRBD2; clone_size: NA; v_call: TRBV5-4; cdr3_length: 13; cdr3_nt: TGTGCCAGCAGCCCGGGGGGCTACAATGAGCAGTTCTTC; cdr3_aa: CASSPGGYNEQFF
j_call: TRBJ2-5; d_call: NA; clone_size: many; v_call: TRBV5-4; cdr3_length: 16; cdr3_nt: TGTGCCAGCAGCTTGGCGGGGATGGGGAATTGGGGGACCCAGTACTTC; cdr3_aa: CASSLAGMGNWGTQYF
j_call: TRBJ2-2; d_call: NA; clone_size: NA; v_call: TRBV7-2; cdr3_length: 14; cdr3_nt: TGTGCCAGCAGCTTAGCGCTGGGCACCGGGGAGCTGTTTTTT; cdr3_aa: CASSLALGTGELFF
j_call: TRBJ2-1; d_call: NA; clone_size: NA; v_call: TRBV27; cdr3_length: 12; cdr3_nt: TGTGCCAGCAGTCGGTCCTACAATGAGCAGTTCTTC; cdr3_aa: CASSRSYNEQFF
j_call: TRBJ1-2; d_call: TRBD1; clone_size: NA; v_call: TRBV6-1; cdr3_length: 14; cdr3_nt: TGTGCCAGCAGTGCTTGGACAGGGAACGCTGGCTACACCTTC; cdr3_aa: CASSAWTGNAGYTF
j_call: TRBJ1-2; d_call: NA; clone_size: NA; v_call: TRBV29-1; cdr3_length: 12; cdr3_nt: TGCAGCGTTGTTCGGGGAAGCTATGGCTACACCTTC; cdr3_aa: CSVVRGSYGYTF
j_call: TRBJ2-5; d_call: NA; clone_size: NA; v_call: TRBV5-1; cdr3_length: 15; cdr3_nt: TGCGCCAGCAGCTTGGCGCAGGGTGGTATAGAGACCCAGTACTTC; cdr3_aa: CASSLAQGGIETQYF
j_call: TRBJ2-2; d_call: NA; clone_size: NA; v_call: TRBV2; cdr3_length: 15; cdr3_nt: TGTGCCAGCACCCCACGGGTACAGAACACCGGGGAGCTGTTTTTT; cdr3_aa: CASTPRVQNTGELFF
j_call: TRBJ1-3; d_call: NA; clone_size: NA; v_call: TRBV5-5; cdr3_length: 15; cdr3_nt: TGTGCCAGCAACCAAGAGGGAAAAGCTGGAAACACCATATATTTT; cdr3_aa: CASNQEGKAGNTIYF
j_call: TRBJ2-2; d_call: NA; clone_size: NA; v_call: TRBV29-1; cdr3_length: 15; cdr3_nt: TGCAGCGTTCGACCCCGTGGGGGAAACACCGGGGAGCTGTTTTTT; cdr3_aa: CSVRPRGGNTGELFF
j_call: TRBJ1-5; d_call: NA; clone_size: NA; v_call: TRBV15; cdr3_length: 15; cdr3_nt: TGTGCCACCAGCAGAGGGCGGATGGTCAATCAGCCCCAGCATTTT; cdr3_aa: CATSRGRMVNQPQHF
j_call: TRBJ2-7; d_call: NA; clone_size: few; v_call: TRBV5-1; cdr3_length: 14; cdr3_nt: TGCGCCAGCAGCCTGTTACCCTCCAAGGGCGAGCAGTACTTC; cdr3_aa: CASSLLPSKGEQYF
j_call: TRBJ1-3; d_call: NA; clone_size: NA; v_call: TRBV10-1; cdr3_length: 19; cdr3_nt: TGCGCCAGCAGTGAGGGCCGCAGGCCGGGTCGGGACTCTGGAAACACCATATATTTT; cdr3_aa: CASSEGRRPGRDSGNTIYF
j_call: TRBJ2-2; d_call: TRBD1; clone_size: NA; v_call: TRBV18; cdr3_length: 15; cdr3_nt: TGTGCCAGCTCACCGGGACAGACTAACACCGGGGAGCTGTTTTTT; cdr3_aa: CASSPGQTNTGELFF
j_call: TRBJ2-5; d_call: NA; clone_size: NA; v_call: TRBV7-2; cdr3_length: 13; cdr3_nt: TGTGCCAGCAGCTACGGGGGGCGGGAGACCCAGTACTTC; cdr3_aa: CASSYGGRETQYF
j_call: TRBJ2-1; d_call: NA; clone_size: NA; v_call: TRBV4-3; cdr3_length: 14; cdr3_nt: TGCGCCAGCAGCCAAGAGTCCGGGTACAATGGGCAGTTCTTC; cdr3_aa: CASSQESGYNGQFF
j_call: TRBJ2-3; d_call: TRBD2; clone_size: NA; v_call: TRBV5-6; cdr3_length: 16; cdr3_nt: TGTGCCAGCAGCTTGAAGACGGGGGGGCCTTTAGATACGCAGTATTTT; cdr3_aa: CASSLKTGGPLDTQYF
j_call: TRBJ2-1; d_call: NA; clone_size: NA; v_call: TRBV5-1; cdr3_length: 14; cdr3_nt: TGCGCCAGCAGCTTGGATTCCGCGTTAGATGAGCAGTTCTTC; cdr3_aa: CASSLDSALDEQFF
j_call: TRBJ1-6; d_call: TRBD1; clone_size: NA; v_call: TRBV6-6; cdr3_length: 16; cdr3_nt: TGTGCCAGCGGCCTCGGGACCGACAGGGCGAATTCACCCCTCCACTTT; cdr3_aa: CASGLGTDRANSPLHF
j_call: TRBJ2-1; d_call: TRBD2; clone_size: NA; v_call: TRBV12-5; cdr3_length: 16; cdr3_nt: TGTGCTAGTGGTTTGGGGACTAGCGGGGGGCACAATGAGCAGTTCTTC; cdr3_aa: CASGLGTSGGHNEQFF
j_call: TRBJ1-4; d_call: TRBD1; clone_size: few; v_call: TRBV5-1; cdr3_length: 16; cdr3_nt: TGCGCCAGCAGCTCAGGGGGCGCGGGAACTAATGAAAAACTGTTTTTT; cdr3_aa: CASSSGGAGTNEKLFF
j_call: TRBJ2-7; d_call: NA; clone_size: NA; v_call: TRBV6-1; cdr3_length: 14; cdr3_nt: TGTGCCAGCAGTGAAATGGACAGAGTAGGCGAGCAGTACTTC; cdr3_aa: CASSEMDRVGEQYF
j_call: TRBJ1-3; d_call: NA; clone_size: NA; v_call: TRBV7-9; cdr3_length: 15; cdr3_nt: TGTGCCAGCAGCTCGGACAGTCTATTTGGAAACACCATATATTTT; cdr3_aa: CASSSDSLFGNTIYF
j_call: TRBJ2-1; d_call: NA; clone_size: NA; v_call: TRBV6-1; cdr3_length: 12; cdr3_nt: TGTGCCAGCAGTCCCCTCGGACAGCAGCAGTTCTTC; cdr3_aa: CASSPLGQQQFF
j_call: TRBJ1-3; d_call: NA; clone_size: NA; v_call: TRBV7-2; cdr3_length: 14; cdr3_nt: TGTGCCAGCAGGCAAGGAAACTCTGGAAACACCATATATTTT; cdr3_aa: CASRQGNSGNTIYF
j_call: TRBJ2-7; d_call: NA; clone_size: few; v_call: TRBV5-1; cdr3_length: 13; cdr3_nt: TGCGCCAGCAGCTTGACAACCGCCTACGAGCAGTACTTC; cdr3_aa: CASSLTTAYEQYF
j_call: TRBJ2-7; d_call: NA; clone_size: NA; v_call: TRBV27; cdr3_length: 21; cdr3_nt: TGTGCCAGCAGTTTATCGCGGTCGAGAACATCCTGGGCAGGCCTCTCCTACGAGCAGTACTTC; cdr3_aa: CASSLSRSRTSWAGLSYEQYF
j_call: TRBJ2-5; d_call: TRBD1; clone_size: NA; v_call: TRBV5-1; cdr3_length: 14; cdr3_nt: TGCGCCAGCAGCTTGGCGCAGGGCGGACAGGCCCAGTACTTC; cdr3_aa: CASSLAQGGQAQYF
j_call: TRBJ2-1; d_call: NA; clone_size: NA; v_call: TRBV5-1; cdr3_length: 11; cdr3_nt: TGCGCCAGCAGCTTAGGTCCCGAGCAGTTCTTC; cdr3_aa: CASSLGPEQFF
j_call: TRBJ2-5; d_call: TRBD1; clone_size: NA; v_call: TRBV12-5; cdr3_length: 14; cdr3_nt: TGTGCTAGTGGTTTGAAAGGGGGCAGGGAGACCCAGTACTTC; cdr3_aa: CASGLKGGRETQYF
j_call: TRBJ2-2; d_call: TRBD1; clone_size: NA; v_call: TRBV18; cdr3_length: 17; cdr3_nt: TGTGCCAGCTCACCCTCCGGACAGGGGCCTAACACCGGGGAGCTGTTTTTT; cdr3_aa: CASSPSGQGPNTGELFF
j_call: TRBJ1-1; d_call: NA; clone_size: NA; v_call: TRBV10-2; cdr3_length: 16; cdr3_nt: TGCGCCAGCAGTGACCGCGGGCGGGGGACCCTCACTGAAGCTTTCTTT; cdr3_aa: CASSDRGRGTLTEAFF
j_call: TRBJ2-3; d_call: TRBD2; clone_size: NA; v_call: TRBV7-6; cdr3_length: 19; cdr3_nt: TGTGCCAGCAGCTACCGTGGGCGGGGGGCCTCTGTGTTCGCAGATACGCAGTATTTT; cdr3_aa: CASSYRGRGASVFADTQYF
j_call: TRBJ2-7; d_call: NA; clone_size: few; v_call: TRBV19; cdr3_length: 15; cdr3_nt: TGTGCCAGTAGTATACTGGGCAGGGAAAGCTACGAGCAGTACTTC; cdr3_aa: CASSILGRESYEQYF
j_call: TRBJ2-1; d_call: NA; clone_size: NA; v_call: TRBV11-2; cdr3_length: 14; cdr3_nt: TGTGCCAGCAGCTTAAGACAATCGGAGGGCCTAACGTTCTTC; cdr3_aa: CASSLRQSEGLTFF
j_call: TRBJ2-2; d_call: NA; clone_size: NA; v_call: TRBV11-3; cdr3_length: 14; cdr3_nt: TGTGCCAGCAGCTCCAGGGGGAACACCGGGGAGCTGTTTTTT; cdr3_aa: CASSSRGNTGELFF
j_call: TRBJ1-2; d_call: NA; clone_size: NA; v_call: TRBV7-7; cdr3_length: 15; cdr3_nt: TGTGCTAGCAGCTCCCCCAGCTCAGGGAGTTATGGCTACACCTTC; cdr3_aa: CASSSPSSGSYGYTF
j_call: TRBJ2-7; d_call: TRBD1; clone_size: NA; v_call: TRBV7-2; cdr3_length: 15; cdr3_nt: TGTGCCAGCAGCCAACCGGGACAGGGAGGCCACGAGCAGTACTTC; cdr3_aa: CASSQPGQGGHEQYF
j_call: TRBJ1-1; d_call: NA; clone_size: NA; v_call: TRBV2; cdr3_length: 13; cdr3_nt: TGTGCCAGCAGCCTGTCAGTGAACACTGAAGCTTTCTTT; cdr3_aa: CASSLSVNTEAFF
j_call: TRBJ2-7; d_call: NA; clone_size: NA; v_call: TRBV5-1; cdr3_length: 16; cdr3_nt: TGCGCCAGCAGCCAAGGGCCTCAGACAAACTCCCACGAGCAGTACTTC; cdr3_aa: CASSQGPQTNSHEQYF
j_call: TRBJ1-1; d_call: NA; clone_size: NA; v_call: TRBV4-2; cdr3_length: 13; cdr3_nt: TGTGCCAGCAGCCGCCGGGAGGACACTGAAGCTTTCTTT; cdr3_aa: CASSRREDTEAFF
j_call: TRBJ2-7; d_call: TRBD1; clone_size: NA; v_call: TRBV7-9; cdr3_length: 15; cdr3_nt: TGTGCCAGCAGCTTAATTCGGGACAGGGCCCCGGAGCAGTACTTC; cdr3_aa: CASSLIRDRAPEQYF
j_call: TRBJ1-2; d_call: NA; clone_size: once; v_call: TRBV6-5; cdr3_length: 11; cdr3_nt: TGTGCCAGCAGTCAAACTTATGGCTACACCTTC; cdr3_aa: CASSQTYGYTF
j_call: TRBJ2-2; d_call: TRBD1; clone_size: NA; v_call: TRBV7-6; cdr3_length: 15; cdr3_nt: TGTGCCAGCAGCCCGCCGGGACAGGACAACGGGGAGCTGTTTTTT; cdr3_aa: CASSPPGQDNGELFF
j_call: TRBJ2-5; d_call: TRBD2; clone_size: once; v_call: TRBV2; cdr3_length: 13; cdr3_nt: TGTGCCACCTCACTAGCGGGGGGGGAGACCCAGTACTTC; cdr3_aa: CATSLAGGETQYF
j_call: TRBJ2-5; d_call: TRBD1; clone_size: NA; v_call: TRBV5-1; cdr3_length: 14; cdr3_nt: TGCGCCAGCAGCTTCTCCAGGGGGATAGAGACCCAGTACTTC; cdr3_aa: CASSFSRGIETQYF
j_call: TRBJ2-1; d_call: NA; clone_size: once; v_call: TRBV4-3; cdr3_length: 16; cdr3_nt: TGCGCCAGCAGCCAAGGGCCTAGCGTCTTCTTCAATGAGCAGTTCTTC; cdr3_aa: CASSQGPSVFFNEQFF
j_call: TRBJ1-2; d_call: NA; clone_size: NA; v_call: TRBV10-3; cdr3_length: 15; cdr3_nt: TGTGCCATCAGTGAGTCTCCTTCCAGGGACTATGGCTACACCTTC; cdr3_aa: CAISESPSRDYGYTF
j_call: TRBJ2-1; d_call: TRBD2; clone_size: NA; v_call: TRBV2; cdr3_length: 15; cdr3_nt: TGTGCCAGCAGCGCTAGCGGGGGGGGCCACAATGAGCAGTTCTTC; cdr3_aa: CASSASGGGHNEQFF